What follows are 9 T cell receptor beta chains derived from one specimen sequenced in a study of graft-versus-host responses after intestinal transplantation. Assay used: immunoSEQ multiplex PCR; TCRdb lists only in-frame clones, some missing. This table has tens of thousands of clones, 80% to 95% appearing once. The source material was PBMCs, sampled around 800 days after a first intestinal transplant, on the day of a second. Source of these receptors: a human patient who received an intestinal transplant, so some T cells may come from the graft donor.

Worth noting for this clone: Other DNA sequences in the sample encode the same CDR3. The chain employs TRBV11-2 and TRBJ2-7; D is unresolved. From germline, CDR1 is SGHAT and CDR2 FQNNGV. CDR3 size: 12 residues. V lost 5 bases to trimming and J lost 2 bases, with 7 bases between them. CDR3 amino acids: CASSLGTYEQYF. For the CDR3, the DNA is TGTGCCAGCAGCCTAGGGACCTACGAGCAGTACTTC.

This sequence joins TRBV6-4 and TRBJ1-5; no clear D gene. V was trimmed by 2 bases and J by 7 bases, leaving 6 bases between them. Germline V gene data show CDR1 as MRHNA and CDR2 as SNTAGT. The CDR3 runs 12 residues. The DNA for the CDR3 is TGTGCCAGCAGTGACGAGGAGCAGCCCCAGCATTTT. It codes for CASSDEEQPQHF.

J is TRBJ2-3 and V is TRBV7-3; D is undetermined. Germline V gives CDR1 SGHTA, CDR2 FQGTGA. The CDR3 loop spans 14 amino acids. Trimming stripped 2 bases from V and 2 bases from J, with 8 bases between. CDR3 nucleotides: TGTGCCAGCAGCTTAGCTCTTTCCACAGATACGCAGTATTTT. Translated, it gives CASSLALSTDTQYF.

This chain connects TRBV7-6 to TRBJ1-2; possibly TRBD1 for D (5 bases). The V end was cut by 4 bases, the J end by 8 bases, with 20 bases between. Germline V gives CDR1 SGHVS, CDR2 FNYEAQ. The CDR3 totals 15 residues. The CDR3 protein is CASSSEDRGELGYTF. CDR3 sequence (DNA): TGTGCCAGCAGCTCTGAGGACCGGGGGGAGTTAGGCTACACCTTC. Using reference TRBV7-6 and TRBJ1-2 for the parts outside the CDR3, the full variable domain is GAGVSQSPRYKVTKRGQDVALRCDPISGHVSLYWYRQALGQGPEFLTYFNYEAQQDKSGLPNDRFSAERPEGSISTLTIQRTEQRDSAMYRCASSSEDRGELGYTFGSGTRLTVV.

The J gene is TRBJ2-7, the V gene TRBV5-6; 11 positions match TRBD2. Germline assignment: CDR1 SGHDT and CDR2 YYEEEE. This CDR3 comprises 17 residues. The V gene end was trimmed by 3 bases and the J gene end by 1 base; junction bases not matched to a gene: 9. For the CDR3, the DNA is TGTGCCAGCAGCTCGGGACTAGCGGCGTTATTATCCTACGAGCAGTACTTC. It encodes CASSSGLAALLSYEQYF.

This sequence joins TRBV19 and TRBJ1-2, with D possibly TRBD1 on 5 matching bases. Germline V gene data show CDR1 as LNHDA and CDR2 as SQIVND (reference sequence). The CDR3 length is 13 residues. V lost 3 bases, J lost 6 bases, and 11 bases lay in between. The chain's CDR3 is CASSMGEINGYTF. In DNA form, the CDR3 reads TGTGCCAGTAGTATGGGGGAGATCAATGGCTACACCTTC.

This chain joins TRBV10-3 and TRBJ1-1, with a tentative D call TRBD1 (5 bases). Germline V gives CDR1 ENHRY, CDR2 SYGVKD. The CDR3 has 14 residues. V dropped 2 bases and J dropped 0 bases, with 7 bases sitting between them. The CDR3 is CAISERGLNTEAFF. The CDR3 nucleotides are TGTGCCATCAGTGAGCGGGGCTTGAACACTGAAGCTTTCTTT.

The J gene is TRBJ2-7, the V gene TRBV7-9; perhaps TRBD1 as D (6 bases). CDR3 length equals 16 residues. Germline CDR1 SEHNR, CDR2 FQNEAQ (reference sequence). V was shortened by 6 bases and J by 0 bases, with 18 bases between the two germline ends. The DNA of the CDR3 is TGTGCCAGCAGTCAAACAGGGCTATCTTACTCCTACGAGCAGTACTTC. Protein sequence: CASSQTGLSYSYEQYF.

V and J are TRBV28 and TRBJ2-7; 12 bases map to TRBD2. Germline assignment: CDR1 MDHEN and CDR2 SYDVKM. This CDR3 contains 15 residues. Trimming cost V 6 bases and J 4 bases; bases outside gene matches: 7. The CDR3 DNA follows: TGTGCCAGCAGAACGACTAGCGGGAGTTGGTACGAGCAGTACTTC. Translated, it gives CASRTTSGSWYEQYF.